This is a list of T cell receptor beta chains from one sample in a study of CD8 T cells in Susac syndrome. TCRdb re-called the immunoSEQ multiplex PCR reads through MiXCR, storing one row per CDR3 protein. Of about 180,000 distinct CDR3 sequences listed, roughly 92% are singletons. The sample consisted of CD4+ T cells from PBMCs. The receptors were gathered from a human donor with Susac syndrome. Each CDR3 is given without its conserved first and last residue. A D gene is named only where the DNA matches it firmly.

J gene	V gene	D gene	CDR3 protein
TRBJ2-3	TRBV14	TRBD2	ASSQSRLASTDTQY
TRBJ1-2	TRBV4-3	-	ASSPEDSFGYGYT
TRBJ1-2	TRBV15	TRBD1	ATSRVGTGSGYT
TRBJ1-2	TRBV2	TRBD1	ASSEETGFYGYT
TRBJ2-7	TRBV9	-	ASSSTDGGEQY
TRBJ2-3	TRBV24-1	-	ATSDLPSRPWRAVNTDTQY
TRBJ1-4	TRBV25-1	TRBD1	ASSEYGARGREKLF
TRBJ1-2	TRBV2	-	ASSVDGNYGYT
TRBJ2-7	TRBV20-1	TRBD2	SARGFARGGLKQY
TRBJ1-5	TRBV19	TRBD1	ASSIGVRQGIQPQH
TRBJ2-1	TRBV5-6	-	ASSFLPGGSNEQF
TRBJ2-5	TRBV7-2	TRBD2	ASSYGTIQETQY
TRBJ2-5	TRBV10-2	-	ASNRRLGFETQY
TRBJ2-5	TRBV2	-	ASTQLGLGGETQY
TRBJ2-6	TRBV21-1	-	ARRRYPSYSGANVLT
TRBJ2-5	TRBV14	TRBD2	ASSHGTSGNQETQY
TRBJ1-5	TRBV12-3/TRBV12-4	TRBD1	ASSLLYRDRDIANQPQH
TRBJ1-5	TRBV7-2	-	ASSWTPSNQPQH
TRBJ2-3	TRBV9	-	ASSARGNTDTQY
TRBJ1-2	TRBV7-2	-	ASSSVRVGLYGYT
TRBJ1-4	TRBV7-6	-	ASSLRPATNEKLF
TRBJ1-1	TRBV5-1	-	ASSLGQGPEAF
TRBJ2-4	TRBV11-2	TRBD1	ASSLVGQGAGNIQY
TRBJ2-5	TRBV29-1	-	SVEADHQETQY
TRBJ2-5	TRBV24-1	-	ATSDYRGETQY
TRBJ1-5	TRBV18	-	ASSAGQKPQH
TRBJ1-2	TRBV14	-	ASSQVSGWGYGYT
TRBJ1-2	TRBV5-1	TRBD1	ASSLTGNNYGYT
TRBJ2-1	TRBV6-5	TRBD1	ASSYKTGISRNEQF
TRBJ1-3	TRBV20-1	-	SAAPAVTSGNTIY
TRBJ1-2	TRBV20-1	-	SARNQVYGYT
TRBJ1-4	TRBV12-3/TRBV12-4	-	ASSRYKGEKLF
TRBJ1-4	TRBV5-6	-	ASSLRGKIDHEKLF
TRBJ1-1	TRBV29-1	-	SVEGGRTEAF
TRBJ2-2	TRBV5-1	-	ASSPRDSLGGELF
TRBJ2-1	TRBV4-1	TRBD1	ASSQGRGHSNEQF
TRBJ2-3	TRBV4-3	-	ASSQDRGFGDTQY
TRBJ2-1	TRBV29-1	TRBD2	SVSRTSGIHNEQF
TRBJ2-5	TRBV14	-	ASSQEVAGRTQY
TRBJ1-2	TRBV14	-	ASSQAGGDYGYT
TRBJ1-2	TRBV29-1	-	SVESTNYGYT
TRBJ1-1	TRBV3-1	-	ASSSPGLAF
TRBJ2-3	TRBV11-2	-	ASSLDQVLGTDTQY
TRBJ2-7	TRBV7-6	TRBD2	ASSSGLAGGALYEQY